This is a list of T cell receptor beta chains from one sample in a study of blood T cell repertoires in COVID-19. The repertoire was sequenced with immunoSEQ multiplex PCR; TCRdb's copy has only in-frame clones and lacks some. Of over 250,000 clones in the sample, 88% were seen once. Material for sequencing was PBMCs or T cells enriched from blood (not recorded which). These receptors all come from a woman in her 50s who had recovered from COVID-19. CDR3s include the opening cysteine and the closing phenylalanine or tryptophan.

V gene	J gene	CDR3 protein
TRBV28	TRBJ2-2	CASGGGTSVTGELFF
TRBV11-2	TRBJ2-4	CASSYYPLAKNIQYF
TRBV24-1	TRBJ2-3	CATSDPTSGGTDTQYF
TRBV28	TRBJ2-7	CASSPHYEQYF
TRBV7-9	TRBJ2-2	CASSLGLAGVGELFF
TRBV19	TRBJ1-5	CASSIERGPKPQHF
TRBV5-6	TRBJ1-5	CASSSRKRVGNQPQHF
TRBV4-3	TRBJ2-1	CASSQERPTGTVLNEQFF
TRBV7-2	TRBJ2-7	CASSPVQGTYEQYF
TRBV19	TRBJ2-7	CASSIQQGATYEQYF
TRBV6-5	TRBJ1-2	CASRQGTLPFVYTF
TRBV6-5	TRBJ2-3	CASREGRQFTDTQYF
TRBV28	TRBJ2-7	CASSAYTGTSGNFYEQYF
TRBV19	TRBJ1-3	CASSRLGAGNTIYF
TRBV24-1	TRBJ1-5	CATSDNRVGGNQPQHF
TRBV7-2	TRBJ2-1	CASSFTSGGRNEQFF
TRBV2	TRBJ2-1	CASSEASGRLSEQFF
TRBV6-5	TRBJ2-7	CASSYSSGTMEQYF
TRBV9	TRBJ2-1	CASSISGISYNEQFF
TRBV28	TRBJ1-2	CASAAGGNYGYTF
TRBV28	TRBJ2-6	CASSTPGQGIAGANVLTF
TRBV29-1	TRBJ1-1	CSVEDHWGKGESGTEAFF
TRBV6-2/TRBV6-3	TRBJ2-5	CASSYGVRAFSGTQYF
TRBV20-1	TRBJ2-3	CSAYRTDTQYF
TRBV30	TRBJ2-4	CAWSVTAGGVTKNIQYF
TRBV10-2	TRBJ1-1	CASSESTEAFF
TRBV12-5	TRBJ1-2	CASGLGTGIINYGYTF
TRBV7-3	TRBJ2-1	CASSHSPNEQFF
TRBV19	TRBJ2-3	CASRSTSGRAPSTDTQYF